This paragraph reports one T cell receptor (beta chain). The sample is drawn from a study of blood T cell repertoires in COVID-19. Across the whole study: Samples representing acute and convalescent COVID-19 were sourced from the United States, Italy and Spain. The analysed material was cDNA or gDNA that came from T cells, B-cell-depleted T cells, or PBMCs.

Original processing notes: Scientists estimated how many nucleated cells there were by amplifying reference gene primers. TCRdb's copy holds only in-frame clones and misses some; the assay was immunoSEQ multiplex PCR. V and J calls and clone size are as listed in that table; D and trimming were resolved from the DNA. The data contain approximately 310,000 clones, 80% to 90% of them singletons. The receptor was derived from a man between 45 and 60 years old with active or convalescent COVID-19. Sequencing input: peripheral blood.

The CDR3 nucleotides read TGTGCCAGTAGTATAGGACAGAGGCGCTATGGCTACACCTTC. Translation: CASSIGQRRYGYTF. V usage is TRBV19 and J usage is TRBJ1-2, with D maybe TRBD1 (5 bases). Trimming stripped 1 base from V and 4 bases from J, with 10 bases between. This CDR3 spans 14 amino acids. Germline CDR1 reads LNHDA; CDR2 reads SQIVND (reference sequence).